Presented here are 29 T cell receptor beta chains from one specimen sequenced in a study of cytomegalovirus exposure and HLA in healthy donors. Only in-frame clones appear in the TCRdb table, and some are missing; sequencing was by immunoSEQ multiplex PCR. This table has roughly 150,000 clones, approximately 91% appearing once. Sequences were obtained from PBMCs. The receptors come from a man younger than 30 in good health and CMV-seronegative.

The count of this clone is one. The chain combines TRBV6-1 with TRBJ1-6, with D unclear. The CDR3 is 12 residues long. The V end lost 6 bases, the J end lost 7 bases, and 7 bases lay between the germline ends. Germline loops: CDR1 MNHNS, CDR2 SASEGT. In DNA form, the CDR3 reads TGTGCCAGCAGGGCCCCCAATTCACCCCTCCACTTT. It codes for CASRAPNSPLHF.

The chain carries TRBV10-3 and TRBJ2-2; 7 bases line up with TRBD2. The CDR3 is made up of 15 amino acids. CDR1 and CDR2 from the germline V gene are ENHRY and SYGVKD. V lost 8 bases, J lost 6 bases, and 12 bases stayed unmatched. The DNA for the CDR3 is TGTGCCATCCGTCTTGGACTAGTCGTCCCCGGGGAGCTGTTTTTT. It yields the protein CAIRLGLVVPGELFF.

J is TRBJ2-7 and V is TRBV4-1, with D unresolved. The germline V and J ends were trimmed by 0 bases and 3 bases, with 12 bases remaining between them. This CDR3 has 15 residues. Germline values: CDR1 MGHRA, CDR2 YSYEKL. The CDR3 loop is CASSQDRVGLYEQYF. The DNA for the CDR3 is TGCGCCAGCAGCCAAGATCGCGTGGGCCTCTACGAGCAGTACTTC.

This clone has a single count. The chain recombines TRBV4-1 with TRBJ2-3, with unresolved D. CDR1 is MGHRA, CDR2 YSYEKL, per germline. CDR3 length equals 12 residues. Between the trimmed V and J ends, which lost 2 bases and 6 bases, there was a span of 6 bases. CDR3 residues: CASSQISDTQYF. Written as DNA, the CDR3 is TGCGCCAGCAGCCAAATTTCGGATACGCAGTATTTT.

J is TRBJ1-4 and V is TRBV27; 9 positions agree with TRBD1. V dropped 6 bases and J dropped 3; count of bases not matched to a gene: 5. Germline assignment: CDR1 MNHEY and CDR2 SMNVEV (reference sequence). The CDR3 extends over 15 amino acids. The CDR3 loop reads CASRKQGAANEKLFF. In DNA, the CDR3 is TGTGCCAGCAGAAAACAGGGGGCGGCTAATGAAAAACTGTTTTTT. The complete variable domain, with remaining parts taken from reference TRBV27 and TRBJ1-4, reads EAQVTQNPRYLITVTGKKLTVTCSQNMNHEYMSWYRQDPGLGLRQIYYSMNVEVTDKGDVPEGYKVSRKEKRNFPLILESPSPNQTSLYFCASRKQGAANEKLFFGSGTQLSVL.

The chain combines TRBV28 with TRBJ1-1; 10 bases line up with TRBD1. With 5 bases clipped from V and 7 bases from J, the junction kept 10 bases outside the gene matches. The CDR3 loop spans 15 amino acids. Per germline, CDR1 MDHEN and CDR2 SYDVKM. Here the CDR3 reads CASSGVGTGDYEAFF. The DNA of the CDR3 is TGTGCCAGCAGTGGGGTCGGGACAGGGGACTATGAAGCTTTCTTT. The whole variable domain, filled in from reference TRBV28 and TRBJ1-1, reads DVKVTQSSRYLVKRTGEKVFLECVQDMDHENMFWYRQDPGLGLRLIYFSYDVKMKEKGDIPEGYSVSREKKERFSLILESASTNQTSMYLCASSGVGTGDYEAFFGQGTRLTVV.

This rearrangement joins TRBV5-1 to TRBJ2-2, with 7 bases aligning to TRBD2. Germline V CDR1 and CDR2: SGHRS, YFSETQ. The CDR3 is 17 amino acids. J lost 3 bases, V lost 4 bases, and 12 bases had no gene match. The CDR3 region is CASSRNPSGMYTGELFF. The CDR3, as DNA: TGCGCCAGCAGCCGAAATCCGAGCGGGATGTACACCGGGGAGCTGTTTTTT.

The J gene is TRBJ2-1, the V gene TRBV5-1; tentatively, D is TRBD2 (6 bases). Trimming removed 2 bases from V and 1 base from J, with 16 bases in between. The germline CDR1 and CDR2 sequences are SGHRS and YFSETQ. The CDR3 has 17 residues. For the CDR3, the DNA is TGCGCCAGCAGCTTACCGGCCGGGAGATCTTCCTACAATGAGCAGTTCTTC. It encodes CASSLPAGRSSYNEQFF.

V is TRBV11-2 and J is TRBJ2-3; 7 bases are a match to TRBD1. Germline V gene data show CDR1 as SGHAT and CDR2 as FQNNGV. V lost 4 bases, J lost 1 base, and 17 bases stayed unmatched. There are 19 residues in the CDR3. CDR3 amino acids: CASSSIKKARGRGTDTQYF. As DNA, the CDR3 is TGTGCCAGCAGCTCCATCAAAAAGGCGAGGGGGCGAGGCACAGATACGCAGTATTTT.

V is TRBV7-9 and J is TRBJ2-3; D is possibly TRBD1 (5 bases). From germline, CDR1 is SEHNR and CDR2 FQNEAQ (reference sequence). V was pared by 0 bases and J by 0 bases, with 7 bases between. There are 15 residues in the CDR3. CDR3 sequence reads: CASSLAQGSTDTQYF. The CDR3 nucleotides read TGTGCCAGCAGCTTAGCCCAGGGTAGCACAGATACGCAGTATTTT.

The chain links TRBV11-3 to TRBJ2-5, with D perhaps TRBD2 (5 bases). V lost 5 bases to trimming and J lost 3 bases, with 10 bases between them. This CDR3 region has 13 residues. CDR1 is SGHNT, CDR2 YENEEA, per germline. The CDR3 DNA sequence: TGTGCCAGCAGCCCCAGGCGGGAAGAGACCCAGTACTTC. Its translation is CASSPRREETQYF.

The chain combines TRBV19 with TRBJ1-2; D is unclear. In germline, CDR1 is LNHDA, CDR2 SQIVND (reference sequence). V lost 4 bases, J lost 5 bases, and 8 bases lay in between. CDR3 length equals 12 residues. CDR3 loop: CASSKEEYGYTF. In DNA, the CDR3 is TGTGCCAGTAGTAAGGAGGAATATGGCTACACCTTC.

V usage is TRBV18 and J usage is TRBJ2-7, with a tentative D call TRBD2 (5 bases). V was trimmed by 3 bases and J by 1 base, leaving 7 bases between them. Looked up from germline, CDR1 is KGHSH and CDR2 is LQKENI. The CDR3 has 13 amino acids. CDR3 residues: CASSPRASYEQYF. In nucleotides, the CDR3 is TGTGCCAGCTCACCGCGGGCTTCCTACGAGCAGTACTTC.

CDR3 sequence (DNA): TGCGCCAGCAGCCAAGATGAGACAGGGGGTTTTGAAGATACGCAGTATTTT. Amino acid sequence: CASSQDETGGFEDTQYF. This chain uses TRBV4-1 with TRBJ2-3; 9 bases align to TRBD1. From germline, CDR1 is MGHRA and CDR2 YSYEKL. The CDR3 is 17 residues long. V was pared by 0 bases and J by 5 bases, with 9 bases of the junction left unmatched.

The J gene is TRBJ2-1, the V gene TRBV4-1, with D unresolved. The V end lost 1 base, the J end lost 9 bases, and 7 bases lay between the germline ends. The V gene's germline CDR1 is MGHRA and CDR2 YSYEKL. CDR3 length: 12 residues. DNA of the CDR3: TGCGCCAGCAGCCAAGCCGCCGGTGAGCAGTTCTTC. Translated, it gives CASSQAAGEQFF.

Details on this clone: Germline is not matched at one junction end, which may reflect a read error. V and J are TRBV25-1 and TRBJ1-1, with D tentatively TRBD1 (6 bases). Germline V gene lookup returns CDR1 MGHDK and CDR2 SYGVNS. The CDR3 is 13 amino acids. The CDR3 nucleotides read TGTGCCAGCCGTGACTACAGGGTGACTGAAGCTTTCTTT. This encodes CASRDYRVTEAFF.

A few counts support this clone. This rearrangement joins TRBV19 to TRBJ2-7; TRBD1 agrees at 9 bases. V lost 6 bases to trimming and J lost 4 bases; unmatched junction nucleotides: 10. Germline loops: CDR1 LNHDA, CDR2 SQIVND (reference sequence). There are 15 residues in the CDR3. CDR3 residues: CASRRRTGDPYEQYF. CDR3 bases: TGTGCCAGTAGACGCCGGACAGGGGATCCTTACGAGCAGTACTTC.

The chain is built from TRBV11-3 and TRBJ1-1; D gene ambiguous. CDR3 size: 13 residues. V gave up 0 bases and J gave up 4 bases, with 6 bases separating them. Germline V gives CDR1 SGHNT, CDR2 YENEEA. CDR3: CASSLEELTEAFF. Here the CDR3 DNA reads TGTGCCAGCAGCTTAGAAGAGCTCACTGAAGCTTTCTTT.

The chain combines TRBV10-3 with TRBJ2-2, with 13 bases fitting TRBD2. Germline trimming cut 6 bases from V and 8 bases from J; bases unmatched to any gene: 6. The length of the CDR3 is 15 residues. Germline CDR1 reads ENHRY; CDR2 reads SYGVKD. The CDR3 protein is CAIRAGTSGTGELFF. CDR3 nucleotides: TGTGCCATCAGGGCCGGGACTAGCGGGACTGGGGAGCTGTTTTTT.

The chain carries TRBV11-2 and TRBJ2-7; D is perhaps TRBD1 (6 bases). The V end was cut by 7 bases, the J end by 2 bases, with 12 bases between. CDR1 SGHAT and CDR2 FQNNGV come from the germline V gene. CDR3 length: 13 residues. This CDR3 reads CASTHRETYEQYF. The CDR3 DNA is TGTGCCAGCACGCACAGGGAAACCTACGAGCAGTACTTC. Full variable domain (rest looked up from reference TRBV11-2 and TRBJ2-7): EAGVAQSPRYKIIEKRQSVAFWCNPISGHATLYWYQQILGQGPKLLIQFQNNGVVDDSQLPKDRFSAERLKGVDSTLKIQPAKLEDSAVYLCASTHRETYEQYFGPGTRLTVT.

This sequence joins TRBV7-9 and TRBJ1-6; no definite D call. CDR1 and CDR2 from the germline V gene are SEHNR and FQNEAQ (reference sequence). This CDR3 region has 18 residues. The V and J ends lost 2 bases and 0 bases respectively, with 14 bases between them. For the CDR3, the DNA is TGTGCCAGCAGCTTATACCGCCAACTCAACTCCTATAATTCACCCCTCCACTTT. This encodes CASSLYRQLNSYNSPLHF.

The chain is built from TRBV18 and TRBJ2-5; D not resolved. Germline V gene lookup returns CDR1 KGHSH and CDR2 LQKENI. This CDR3 spans 14 amino acids. The V gene lost 1 base and the J gene lost 1 base, with 7 bases spanning the gap. CDR3 sequence: CASSPLRAQETQYF. Written as DNA, the CDR3 is TGTGCCAGCTCACCACTAAGAGCCCAAGAGACCCAGTACTTC.

This clone was observed a single time. The gene calls are TRBV7-7 and TRBJ2-1; tentatively, D is TRBD2 (5 bases). The CDR3 loop spans 15 amino acids. V was clipped by 2 bases and J by 4 bases, with 12 bases between them. The germline gives CDR1 SSHAT, CDR2 FNYEAQ (reference sequence). As DNA, the CDR3 is TGTGCCAGCAGCTTAAGCTTTAGCGCATACAATGAGCAGTTCTTC. Its translation: CASSLSFSAYNEQFF. Full variable domain (missing parts from reference TRBV7-7 and TRBJ2-1): GAGVSQSPRYKVTKRGQDVTLRCDPISSHATLYWYQQALGQGPEFLTYFNYEAQPDKSGLPSDRFSAERPEGSISTLTIQRTEQRDSAMYRCASSLSFSAYNEQFFGPGTRLTVL.

The CDR3, as DNA: TGTGCCAGCAGTTCACAGCTCACGGGAGATGTATTGGTTGGCTCCTACAATGAGCAGTTCTTC. Amino acid sequence: CASSSQLTGDVLVGSYNEQFF. The chain is built from TRBV27 and TRBJ2-1; maybe TRBD2 (6 bases). CDR1 is MNHEY, CDR2 SMNVEV, per germline (reference sequence). Trimming removed 4 bases at V and 0 bases at J, with 28 bases between. The CDR3 loop spans 21 amino acids.

The chain links TRBV9 to TRBJ2-3; 9 bases line up with TRBD2. Germline V CDR1 and CDR2: SGDLS, YYNGEE. This CDR3 contains 16 residues. V gave up 0 bases and J gave up 2 bases; unmatched junction bases: 4. CDR3 sequence (DNA): TGTGCCAGCAGCGTAGTAGCTAGCGGGGCCACAGATACGCAGTATTTT. Its protein product is CASSVVASGATDTQYF.

This clone has a handful of counts. V usage is TRBV21-1 and J usage is TRBJ2-7; TRBD1 is the table's D call and was not checked against the DNA. TRBV21-1 is a listed pseudogene. The length of the CDR3 is 14 residues. CDR3 in amino acids: CASSSQGRTYEQYV. The CDR3 region has the DNA TGTGCCAGCAGCTCACAGGGACGGACCTACGAGCAGTACGTC.

This rearrangement joins TRBV6-1 to TRBJ2-7; 10 bases agree with TRBD1. This CDR3 is built from 16 residues. Per the germline V gene, CDR1 is MNHNS and CDR2 is SASEGT. V shed 4 bases, J shed 0 bases, and the junction held 6 bases outside the gene matches. The CDR3 here is CASSVSRDRGSYEQYV. The CDR3 DNA reads TGTGCCAGCAGTGTAAGCCGGGACAGGGGCTCCTACGAGCAGTACGTC.

The J gene is TRBJ2-7, the V gene TRBV19, with D possibly matching TRBD2 (5 bases). The CDR3 runs to 11 residues. The V end lost 7 bases, the J end lost 6 bases, and 10 bases lay between the germline ends. Germline assignment: CDR1 LNHDA and CDR2 SQIVND (reference sequence). CDR3 in DNA: TGTGCCAGTAAAACTAGACGCGAGCAGTACGTC. It yields the protein CASKTRREQYV.

This clone came up once. The CDR3 loop reads CAIRPGTESYEQYF. The CDR3 nucleotides read TGTGCCATCAGACCCGGGACAGAATCTTACGAGCAGTACTTC. The gene calls are TRBV10-3 and TRBJ2-7, with 7 bases aligning to TRBD1. J lost 4 bases, V lost 6 bases, and 9 bases had no gene match. The CDR3 has 14 amino acids. Germline lookup yields CDR1 ENHRY and CDR2 SYGVKD.